This T cell receptor (beta chain) was documented in a study of regulatory T cells in long-lasting Graves disease. In germline, CDR1 is DFQATT, CDR2 SNEGSKA (reference sequence). V was shortened by 1 base and J by 0 bases, with 7 bases between the two germline ends. The CDR3 is 14 amino acids. Building the TCR beta libraries relied on iRepertoire HTBI primers, and CDR3 regions underwent Arm-PCR. TCRdb re-derived calls from the multiplex PCR reads in MiXCR, one entry per CDR3 protein. The sample lists 440,000 or so distinct CDR3 sequences, about 15% occurring once. This clonotype was counted a few times. Time point described: newly diagnosed GD, antithyroid drugs for less than 3 months. RNA from PBMCs was the source of the TCR library. Guidelines of the American Thyroid Association were used to diagnose Graves' disease. These data also formed part of another study, on T cells in Graves' hyperthyroidism and ophthalmopathy. That source reports: Stable hyperthyroidism: no ophthalmopathy progression over 18 months of follow-up. Separation of ophthalmopathy from stable hyperthyroidism was achieved by a 13 V-J model.

The specimen comprised peripheral blood mononuclear cells (PBMCs), sampled at new diagnosis, from a patient treated with antithyroid drugs. The chain recombines TRBV20-1 with TRBJ1-5; the D is unclear. This clonotype was obtained from a woman aged 25 to 45 with Graves disease. CDR3 residues: CSARVSYSNQPQHF. DNA for the CDR3: TGCAGTGCTAGAGTCAGTTATAGCAATCAGCCCCAGCATTTT.